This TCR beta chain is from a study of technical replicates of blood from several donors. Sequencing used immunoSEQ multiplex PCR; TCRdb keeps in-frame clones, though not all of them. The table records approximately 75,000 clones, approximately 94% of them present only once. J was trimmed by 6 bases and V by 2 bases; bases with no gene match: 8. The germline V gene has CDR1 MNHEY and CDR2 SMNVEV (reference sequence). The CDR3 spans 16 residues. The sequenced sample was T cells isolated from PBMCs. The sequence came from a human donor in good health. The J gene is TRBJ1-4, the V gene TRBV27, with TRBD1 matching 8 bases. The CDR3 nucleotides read TGTGCCAGCAGTTTAATGAGGGCAGGGGGCCATGAAAAACTGTTTTTT. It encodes CASSLMRAGGHEKLFF.